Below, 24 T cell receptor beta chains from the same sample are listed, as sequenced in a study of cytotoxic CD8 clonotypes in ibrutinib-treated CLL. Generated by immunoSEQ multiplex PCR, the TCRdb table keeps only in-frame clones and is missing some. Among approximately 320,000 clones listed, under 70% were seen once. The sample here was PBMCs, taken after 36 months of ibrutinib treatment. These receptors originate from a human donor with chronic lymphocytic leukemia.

The CDR3 sequence: CASSDWFHSTYEQYF. The CDR3 DNA sequence: TGTGCCAGCAGTGACTGGTTCCACAGCACCTACGAGCAGTACTTC. The J gene is TRBJ2-7, the V gene TRBV2; D gene unclear. The germline V and J ends were trimmed by 3 bases and 2 bases, with 14 bases remaining between them. The germline V gene encodes CDR1 SNHLY and CDR2 FYNNEI. The CDR3 extends over 15 amino acids.

The CDR3 DNA is TGTGCCAGCAGCCAGAGCGGGGGCCCTCAAGAGACCCAGTACTTC. Amino acid sequence: CASSQSGGPQETQYF. This chain links TRBV7-6 with TRBJ2-5, with 8 bases fitting TRBD2. In germline, CDR1 is SGHVS, CDR2 FNYEAQ. This CDR3 region has 15 residues. V gave up 5 bases and J gave up 2 bases; unmatched junction bases: 7.

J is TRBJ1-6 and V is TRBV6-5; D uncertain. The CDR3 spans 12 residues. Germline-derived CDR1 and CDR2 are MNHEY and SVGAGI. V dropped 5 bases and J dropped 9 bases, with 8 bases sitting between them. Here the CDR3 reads CASSHQRSPLHF. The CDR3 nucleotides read TGTGCCAGCAGTCATCAGCGTTCACCCCTCCACTTT.

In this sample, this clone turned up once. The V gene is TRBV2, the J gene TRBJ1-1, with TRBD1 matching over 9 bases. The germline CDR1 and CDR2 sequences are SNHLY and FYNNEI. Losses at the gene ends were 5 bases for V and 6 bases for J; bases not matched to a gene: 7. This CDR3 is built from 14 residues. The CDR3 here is CASSTPRQGAEAFF. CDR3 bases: TGTGCCAGCAGTACCCCCCGACAGGGGGCTGAAGCTTTCTTT.

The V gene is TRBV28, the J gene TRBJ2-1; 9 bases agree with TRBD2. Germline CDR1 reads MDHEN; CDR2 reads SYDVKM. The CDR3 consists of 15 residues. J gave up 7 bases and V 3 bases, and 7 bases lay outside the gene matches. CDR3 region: CASSLVFTSGNEQFF. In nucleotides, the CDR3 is TGTGCCAGCAGTTTGGTTTTTACTAGCGGGAATGAGCAGTTCTTC.

This chain's CDR3 is CASSPTTGLAGYEQFF. CDR3 DNA sequence: TGTGCCAGCTCCCCCACGACCGGACTAGCGGGGTACGAGCAGTTCTTC. The gene calls are TRBV18 and TRBJ2-1; 12 bases agree with TRBD2. CDR3 length equals 16 residues. Trimming cost V 6 bases and J 10 bases; bases outside gene matches: 13. Germline V gene sequence: CDR1 KGHSH, CDR2 LQKENI.

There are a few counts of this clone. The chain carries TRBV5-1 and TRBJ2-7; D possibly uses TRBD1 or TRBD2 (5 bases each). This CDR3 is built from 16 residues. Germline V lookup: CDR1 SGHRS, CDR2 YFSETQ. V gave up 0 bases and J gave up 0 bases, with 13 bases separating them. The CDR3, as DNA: TGCGCCAGCAGCTTGGCTGGGGGAGTCAACTCCTACGAGCAGTACTTC. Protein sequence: CASSLAGGVNSYEQYF.

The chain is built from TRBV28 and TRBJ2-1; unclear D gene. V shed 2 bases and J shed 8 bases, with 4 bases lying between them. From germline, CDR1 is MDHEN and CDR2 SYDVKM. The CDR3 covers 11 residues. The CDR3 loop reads CASSLGDEQFF. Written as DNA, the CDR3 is TGTGCCAGCAGTTTAGGCGATGAGCAGTTCTTC.

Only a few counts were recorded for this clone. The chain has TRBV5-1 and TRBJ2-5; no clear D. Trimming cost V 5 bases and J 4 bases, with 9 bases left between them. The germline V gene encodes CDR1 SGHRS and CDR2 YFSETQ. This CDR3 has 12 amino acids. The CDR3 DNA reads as TGCGCCAGCAGAGCAGCCATAGAGACCCAGTACTTC. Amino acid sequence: CASRAAIETQYF.

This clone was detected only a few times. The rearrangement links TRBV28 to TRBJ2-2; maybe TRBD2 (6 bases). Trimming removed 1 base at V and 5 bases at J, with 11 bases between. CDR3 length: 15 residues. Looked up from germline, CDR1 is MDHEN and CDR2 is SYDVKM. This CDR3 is CASSLSTSITGELFF. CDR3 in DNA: TGTGCCAGCAGTTTATCGACTAGTATTACCGGGGAGCTGTTTTTT.

The CDR3 DNA reads TGTGCCACAACCGATCACTACGAGCAGTACTTC. It codes for CATTDHYEQYF. The chain joins TRBV19 to TRBJ2-7; D gene unclear. Germline CDR1 is LNHDA and CDR2 is SQIVND (reference sequence). The CDR3 length is 11 residues. The V and J ends lost 10 bases and 3 bases respectively, with 10 bases between them.

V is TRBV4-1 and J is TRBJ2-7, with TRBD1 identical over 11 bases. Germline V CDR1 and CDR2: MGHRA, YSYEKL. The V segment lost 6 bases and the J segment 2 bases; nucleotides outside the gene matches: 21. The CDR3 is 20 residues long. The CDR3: CASRRTPDRGRFGYPYEQYF. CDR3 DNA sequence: TGCGCCAGCAGGCGTACCCCGGACAGGGGGCGCTTTGGCTACCCCTACGAGCAGTACTTC.

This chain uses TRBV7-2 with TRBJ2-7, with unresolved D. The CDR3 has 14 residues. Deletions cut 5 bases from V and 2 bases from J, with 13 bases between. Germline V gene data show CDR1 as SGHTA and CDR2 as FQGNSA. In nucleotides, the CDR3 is TGTGCCAGCAGCGTATTCCTAGGGCCCTACGAGCAGTACTTC. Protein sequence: CASSVFLGPYEQYF.

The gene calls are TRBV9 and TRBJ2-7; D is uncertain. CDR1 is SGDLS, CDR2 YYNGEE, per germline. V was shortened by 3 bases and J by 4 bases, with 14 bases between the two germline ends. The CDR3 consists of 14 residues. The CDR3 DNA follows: TGTGCCAGCAGCGCCCACCCCCACGGTTACGAGCAGTACTTC. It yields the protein CASSAHPHGYEQYF.

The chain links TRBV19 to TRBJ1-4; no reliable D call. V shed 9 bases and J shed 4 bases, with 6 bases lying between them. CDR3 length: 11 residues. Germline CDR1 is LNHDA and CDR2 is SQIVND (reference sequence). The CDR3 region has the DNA TGTGCCAGCGCCTATAATGAAAAACTGTTTTTT. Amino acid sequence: CASAYNEKLFF. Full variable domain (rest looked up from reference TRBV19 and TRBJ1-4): DGGITQSPKYLFRKEGQNVTLSCEQNLNHDAMYWYRQDPGQGLRLIYYSQIVNDFQKGDIAEGYSVSREKKESFPLTVTSAQKNPTAFYLCASAYNEKLFFGSGTQLSVL.

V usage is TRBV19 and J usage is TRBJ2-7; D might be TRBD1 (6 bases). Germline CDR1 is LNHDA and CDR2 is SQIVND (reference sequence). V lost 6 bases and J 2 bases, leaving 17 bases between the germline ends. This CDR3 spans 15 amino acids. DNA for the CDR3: TGTGCCAGTAGGATCACGGGACACTACACCTACGAGCAGTACTTC. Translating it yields CASRITGHYTYEQYF.

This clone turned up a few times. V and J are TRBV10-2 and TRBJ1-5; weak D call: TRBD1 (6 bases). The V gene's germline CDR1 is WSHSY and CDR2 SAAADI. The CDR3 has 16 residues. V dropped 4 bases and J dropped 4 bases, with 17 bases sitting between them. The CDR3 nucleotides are TGCGCCAGCAGTGGAAACTGGACAGTTTTAAATCAGCCCCAGCATTTT. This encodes CASSGNWTVLNQPQHF.

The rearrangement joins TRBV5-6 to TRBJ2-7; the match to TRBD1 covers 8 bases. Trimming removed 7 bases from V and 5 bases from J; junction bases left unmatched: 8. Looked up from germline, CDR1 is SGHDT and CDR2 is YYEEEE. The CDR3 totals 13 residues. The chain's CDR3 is CASWRQGAHEQYF. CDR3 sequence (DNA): TGTGCCAGCTGGAGGCAGGGGGCACACGAGCAGTACTTC. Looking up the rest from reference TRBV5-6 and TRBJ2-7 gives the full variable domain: DAGVTQSPTHLIKTRGQQVTLRCSPKSGHDTVSWYQQALGQGPQFIFQYYEEEERQRGNFPDRFSGHQFPNYSSELNVNALLLGDSALYLCASWRQGAHEQYFGPGTRLTVT.

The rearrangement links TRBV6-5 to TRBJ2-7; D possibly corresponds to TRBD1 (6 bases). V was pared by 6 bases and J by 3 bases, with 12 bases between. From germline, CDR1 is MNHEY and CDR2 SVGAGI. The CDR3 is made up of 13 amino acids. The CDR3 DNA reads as TGTGCCAGCAGAAGACAGGACCTCTACGAGCAGTACTTC. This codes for CASRRQDLYEQYF.

CDR3 sequence: CASSLGQSLYEQYF. The CDR3, as DNA: TGCGCCAGCAGCTTGGGACAATCCCTCTACGAGCAGTACTTC. This chain connects TRBV10-1 to TRBJ2-7, with D perhaps matching TRBD1 (6 bases). The CDR3 length is 14 residues. Trimming took off 6 bases at V and 3 bases at J, with 15 bases between the two ends. Germline V CDR1 and CDR2: WNHNN, SYGVQD (reference sequence).

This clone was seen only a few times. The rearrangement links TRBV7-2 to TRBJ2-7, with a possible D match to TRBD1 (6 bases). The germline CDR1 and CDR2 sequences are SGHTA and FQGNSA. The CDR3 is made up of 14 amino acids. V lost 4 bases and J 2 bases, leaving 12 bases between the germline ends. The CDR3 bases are TGTGCCAGCAGCTACGTAGGGGGAGCCTACGAGCAGTACTTC. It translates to CASSYVGGAYEQYF.

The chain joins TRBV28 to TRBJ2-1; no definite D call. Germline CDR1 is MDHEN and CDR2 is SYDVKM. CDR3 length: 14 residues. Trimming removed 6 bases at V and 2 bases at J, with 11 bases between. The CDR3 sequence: CASSPGPTYNEQFF. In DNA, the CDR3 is TGTGCCAGCAGCCCCGGACCAACCTACAATGAGCAGTTCTTC.

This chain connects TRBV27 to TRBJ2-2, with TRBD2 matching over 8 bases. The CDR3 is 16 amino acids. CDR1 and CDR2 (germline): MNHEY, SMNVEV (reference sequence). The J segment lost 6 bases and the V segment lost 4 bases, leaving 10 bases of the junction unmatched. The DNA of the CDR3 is TGTGCCAGCAGTTCAGGACTAGCTATGGGCTCCGGGGAGCTGTTTTTT. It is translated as CASSSGLAMGSGELFF.

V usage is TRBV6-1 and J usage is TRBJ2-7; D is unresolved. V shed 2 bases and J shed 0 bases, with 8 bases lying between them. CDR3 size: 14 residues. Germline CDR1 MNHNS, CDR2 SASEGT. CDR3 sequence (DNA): TGTGCCAGCAGTGAATGGCACGGCTCCTACGAGCAGTACTTC. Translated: CASSEWHGSYEQYF.